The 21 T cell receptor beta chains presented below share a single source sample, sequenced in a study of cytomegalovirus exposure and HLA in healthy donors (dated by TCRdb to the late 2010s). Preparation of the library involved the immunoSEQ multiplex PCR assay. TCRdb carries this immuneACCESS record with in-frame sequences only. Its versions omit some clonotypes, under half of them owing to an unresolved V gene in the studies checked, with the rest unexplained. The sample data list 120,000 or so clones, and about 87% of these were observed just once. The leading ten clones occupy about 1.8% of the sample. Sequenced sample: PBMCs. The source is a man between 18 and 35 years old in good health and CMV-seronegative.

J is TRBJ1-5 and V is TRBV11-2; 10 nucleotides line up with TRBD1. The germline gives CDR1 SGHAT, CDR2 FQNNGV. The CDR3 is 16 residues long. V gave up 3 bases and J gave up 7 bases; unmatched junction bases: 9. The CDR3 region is CASSFLGQGFEQPQHF. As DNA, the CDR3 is TGTGCCAGCAGCTTCCTGGGACAGGGGTTCGAGCAGCCCCAGCATTTT. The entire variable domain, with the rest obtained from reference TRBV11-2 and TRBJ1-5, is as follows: EAGVAQSPRYKIIEKRQSVAFWCNPISGHATLYWYQQILGQGPKLLIQFQNNGVVDDSQLPKDRFSAERLKGVDSTLKIQPAKLEDSAVYLCASSFLGQGFEQPQHFGDGTRLSIL.

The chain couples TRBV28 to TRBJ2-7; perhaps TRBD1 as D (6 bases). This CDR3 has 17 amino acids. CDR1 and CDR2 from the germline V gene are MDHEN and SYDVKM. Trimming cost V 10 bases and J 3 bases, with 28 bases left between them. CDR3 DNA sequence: TGTGCCACAAACGGGGACACACCGTTAAAGTGGGACTACGAGCAGTACTTC. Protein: CATNGDTPLKWDYEQYF.

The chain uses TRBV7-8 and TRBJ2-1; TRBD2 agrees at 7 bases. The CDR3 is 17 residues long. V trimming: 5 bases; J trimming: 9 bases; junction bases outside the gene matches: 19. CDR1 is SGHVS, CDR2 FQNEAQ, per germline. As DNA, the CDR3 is TGTGCCAGCAGCGACTCGGGCGGGAGTGGGGTGGCCAGTGAGCAGTTCTTC. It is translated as CASSDSGGSGVASEQFF.

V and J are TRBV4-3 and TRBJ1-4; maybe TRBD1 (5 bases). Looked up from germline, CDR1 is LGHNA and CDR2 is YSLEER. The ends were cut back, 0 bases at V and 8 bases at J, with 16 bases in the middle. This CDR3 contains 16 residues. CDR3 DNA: TGCGCCAGCAGCCAAGATCGGAGGGGAGTGGGGGAAAAACTGTTTTTT. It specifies CASSQDRRGVGEKLFF.

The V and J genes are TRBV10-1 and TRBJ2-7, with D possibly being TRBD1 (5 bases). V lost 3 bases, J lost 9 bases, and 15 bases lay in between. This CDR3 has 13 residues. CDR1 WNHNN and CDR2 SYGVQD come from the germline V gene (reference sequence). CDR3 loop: CASSDGPGKAQYF. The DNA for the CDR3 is TGCGCCAGCAGTGACGGACCAGGGAAGGCGCAGTACTTC.

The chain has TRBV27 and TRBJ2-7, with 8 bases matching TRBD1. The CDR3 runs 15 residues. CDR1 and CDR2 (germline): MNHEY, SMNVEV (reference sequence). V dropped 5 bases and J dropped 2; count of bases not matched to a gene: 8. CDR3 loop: CASSQGGQAPYEQYF. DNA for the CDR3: TGTGCCAGCAGTCAGGGGGGACAGGCTCCCTACGAGCAGTACTTC.

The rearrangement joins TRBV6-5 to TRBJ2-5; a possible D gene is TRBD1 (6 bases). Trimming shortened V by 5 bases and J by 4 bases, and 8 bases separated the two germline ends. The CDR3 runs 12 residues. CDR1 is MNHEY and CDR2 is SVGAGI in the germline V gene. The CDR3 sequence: CASSTGLETQYF. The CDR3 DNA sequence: TGTGCCAGCAGTACAGGGCTAGAGACCCAGTACTTC.

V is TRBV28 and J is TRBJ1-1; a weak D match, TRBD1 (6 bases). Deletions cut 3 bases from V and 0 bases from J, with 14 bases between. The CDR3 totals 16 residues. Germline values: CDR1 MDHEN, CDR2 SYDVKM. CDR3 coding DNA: TGTGCCAGCAGTTTGGCCCTGGGACACTTGAACACTGAAGCTTTCTTT. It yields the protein CASSLALGHLNTEAFF.

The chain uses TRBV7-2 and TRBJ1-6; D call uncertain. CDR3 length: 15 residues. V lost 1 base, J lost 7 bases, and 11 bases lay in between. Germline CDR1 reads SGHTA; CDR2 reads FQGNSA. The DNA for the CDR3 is TGTGCCAGCAGCTTAGGCAGCGCTGCGAATTCACCCCTCCACTTT. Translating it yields CASSLGSAANSPLHF.

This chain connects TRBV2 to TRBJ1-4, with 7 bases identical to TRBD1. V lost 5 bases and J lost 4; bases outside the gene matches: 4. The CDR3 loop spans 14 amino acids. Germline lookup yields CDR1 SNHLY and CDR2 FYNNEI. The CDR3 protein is CASSRQGDNEKLFF. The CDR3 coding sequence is TGTGCCAGCAGTAGACAGGGCGATAATGAAAAACTGTTTTTT.

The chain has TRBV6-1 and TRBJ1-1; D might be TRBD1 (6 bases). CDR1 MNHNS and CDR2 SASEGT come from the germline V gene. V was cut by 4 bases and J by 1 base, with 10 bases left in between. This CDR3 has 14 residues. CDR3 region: CASSGWDKNTEAFF. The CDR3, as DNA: TGTGCCAGCAGTGGATGGGACAAGAACACTGAAGCTTTCTTT.

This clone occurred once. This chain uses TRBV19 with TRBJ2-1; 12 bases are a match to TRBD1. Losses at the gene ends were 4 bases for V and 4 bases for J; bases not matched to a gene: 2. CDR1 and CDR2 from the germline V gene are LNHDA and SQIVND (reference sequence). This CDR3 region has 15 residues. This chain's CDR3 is CASSTGQGAYNEQFF. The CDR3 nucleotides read TGTGCCAGTAGTACGGGACAGGGGGCTTACAATGAGCAGTTCTTC.

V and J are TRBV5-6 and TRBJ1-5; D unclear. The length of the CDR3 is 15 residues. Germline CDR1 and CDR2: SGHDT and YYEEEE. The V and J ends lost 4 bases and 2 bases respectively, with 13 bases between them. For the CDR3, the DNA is TGTGCCAGCAGCGTGACCCAGGTCGGCAATCAGCCCCAGCATTTT. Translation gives CASSVTQVGNQPQHF. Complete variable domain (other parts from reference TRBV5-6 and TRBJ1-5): DAGVTQSPTHLIKTRGQQVTLRCSPKSGHDTVSWYQQALGQGPQFIFQYYEEEERQRGNFPDRFSGHQFPNYSSELNVNALLLGDSALYLCASSVTQVGNQPQHFGDGTRLSIL.

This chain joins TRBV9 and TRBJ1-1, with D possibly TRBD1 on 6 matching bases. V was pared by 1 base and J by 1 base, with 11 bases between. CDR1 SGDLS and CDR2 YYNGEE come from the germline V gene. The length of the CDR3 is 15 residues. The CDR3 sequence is CASSVIGQTNTEAFF. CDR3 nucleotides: TGTGCCAGCAGCGTAATAGGACAGACGAACACTGAAGCTTTCTTT.

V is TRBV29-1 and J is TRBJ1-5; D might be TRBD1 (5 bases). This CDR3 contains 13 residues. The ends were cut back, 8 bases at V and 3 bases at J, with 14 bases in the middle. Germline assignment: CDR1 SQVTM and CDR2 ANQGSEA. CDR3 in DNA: TGCAGCACCGGGGGGGGGAACAATCAGCCCCAGCATTTT. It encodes CSTGGGNNQPQHF. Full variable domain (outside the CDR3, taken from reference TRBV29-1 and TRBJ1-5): SAVISQKPSRDICQRGTSLTIQCQVDSQVTMMFWYRQQPGQSLTLIATANQGSEATYESGFVIDKFPISRPNLTFSTLTVSNMSPEDSSIYLCSTGGGNNQPQHFGDGTRLSIL.

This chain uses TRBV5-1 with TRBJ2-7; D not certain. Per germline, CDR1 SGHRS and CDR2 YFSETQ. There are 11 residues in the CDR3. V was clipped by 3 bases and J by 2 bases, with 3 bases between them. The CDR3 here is CASSSAYEQYF. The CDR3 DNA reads TGCGCCAGCAGCTCTGCCTACGAGCAGTACTTC.

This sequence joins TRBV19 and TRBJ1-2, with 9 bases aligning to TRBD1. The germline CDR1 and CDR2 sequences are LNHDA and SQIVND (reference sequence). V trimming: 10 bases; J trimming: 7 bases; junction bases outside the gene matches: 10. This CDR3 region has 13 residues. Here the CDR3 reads CAIPTGGVGGYTF. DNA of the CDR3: TGTGCCATTCCCACAGGGGGCGTAGGTGGCTACACCTTC.

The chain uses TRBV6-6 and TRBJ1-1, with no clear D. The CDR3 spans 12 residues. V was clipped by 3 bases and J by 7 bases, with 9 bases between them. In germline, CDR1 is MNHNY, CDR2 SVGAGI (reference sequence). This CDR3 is CASSYQEDEAFF. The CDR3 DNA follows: TGTGCCAGCAGTTATCAGGAGGATGAAGCTTTCTTT.

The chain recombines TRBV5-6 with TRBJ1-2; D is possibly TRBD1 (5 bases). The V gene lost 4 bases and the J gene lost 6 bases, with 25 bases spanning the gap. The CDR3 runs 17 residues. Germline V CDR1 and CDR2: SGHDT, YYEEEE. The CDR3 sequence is CASSSGTSGGLWNGYTF. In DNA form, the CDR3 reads TGTGCCAGCAGCAGCGGGACCTCGGGAGGCTTGTGGAATGGCTACACCTTC. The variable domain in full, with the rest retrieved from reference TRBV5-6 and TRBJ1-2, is DAGVTQSPTHLIKTRGQQVTLRCSPKSGHDTVSWYQQALGQGPQFIFQYYEEEERQRGNFPDRFSGHQFPNYSSELNVNALLLGDSALYLCASSSGTSGGLWNGYTFGSGTRLTVV.

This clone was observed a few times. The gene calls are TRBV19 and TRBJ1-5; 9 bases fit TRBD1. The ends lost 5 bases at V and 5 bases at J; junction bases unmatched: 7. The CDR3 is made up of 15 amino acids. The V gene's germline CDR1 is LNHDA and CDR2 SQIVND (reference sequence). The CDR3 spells CASSVPGQGYQPQHF. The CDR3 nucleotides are TGTGCCAGTAGTGTCCCGGGACAGGGTTATCAGCCCCAGCATTTT.

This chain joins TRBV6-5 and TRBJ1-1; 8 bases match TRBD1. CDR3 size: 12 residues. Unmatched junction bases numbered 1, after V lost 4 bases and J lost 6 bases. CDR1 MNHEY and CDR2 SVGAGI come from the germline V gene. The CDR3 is CASSSDRAEAFF. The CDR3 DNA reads TGTGCCAGCAGTTCGGACAGGGCTGAAGCTTTCTTT.